The 9 T cell receptor beta chains given below trace back to one sample, sequenced in a study of blood T cell repertoires in COVID-19. This table comes from immunoSEQ multiplex PCR, and its TCRdb copy is limited to in-frame clones, with some not included. The sample holds about 270,000 clones, 91% seen once. Source material: PBMCs or T cells enriched from blood (not recorded which). These receptors all come from a man in his forties who had been exposed to COVID-19.

V and J are TRBV3-1 (or the pseudogene TRBV3-2) and TRBJ2-3, with D possibly TRBD1 on 5 matching bases. Looked up from germline, CDR1 is LGHDT and CDR2 is YNNKEL (reference sequence). The ends were cut back, 5 bases at V and 2 bases at J, with 8 bases in the middle. The CDR3 consists of 13 residues. Written as DNA, the CDR3 is TGTGCCAGCAGCGAACAGGTCACAGATACGCAGTATTTT. This codes for CASSEQVTDTQYF.

The chain carries TRBV4-2 and TRBJ2-1; the D is unclear. This CDR3 is 18 amino acids long. V lost 0 bases, J lost 0 bases, and 15 bases lay in between. Germline CDR1 is LGHNA and CDR2 is YNFKEQ. CDR3 nucleotides: TGTGCCAGCAGCCAAGATACCCCCCGTAGTAACTCCTACAATGAGCAGTTCTTC. Amino acids: CASSQDTPRSNSYNEQFF.

This clone has only one observation. The J gene is TRBJ1-2, the V gene TRBV18; D is uncertain. V gave up 0 bases and J gave up 8 bases, with 16 bases separating them. The CDR3 is made up of 15 amino acids. Germline lookup yields CDR1 KGHSH and CDR2 LQKENI. CDR3 bases: TGTGCCAGCTCACCACCGAGGGTGAAAAGCTCGGGCTACACCTTC. Translation gives CASSPPRVKSSGYTF. Drawing the rest from reference TRBV18 and TRBJ1-2, the complete variable domain is NAGVMQNPRHLVRRRGQEARLRCSPMKGHSHVYWYRQLPEEGLKFMVYLQKENIIDESGMPKERFSAEFPKEGPSILRIQQVVRGDSAAYFCASSPPRVKSSGYTFGSGTRLTVV.

This clone was counted a few times. The chain carries TRBV11-3 and TRBJ2-7, with 8 bases fitting TRBD1. Unmatched junction bases numbered 6, after V lost 2 bases and J lost 3 bases. Per germline, CDR1 SGHNT and CDR2 YENEEA. The CDR3 is made up of 15 amino acids. CDR3 region: CASSLLGGQGYEQYF. CDR3 coding DNA: TGTGCCAGCAGCTTATTAGGTGGACAGGGCTACGAGCAGTACTTC. The whole variable domain, filled in from reference TRBV11-3 and TRBJ2-7, reads EAGVVQSPRYKIIEKKQPVAFWCNPISGHNTLYWYLQNLGQGPELLIRYENEEAVDDSQLPKDRFSAERLKGVDSTLKIQPAELGDSAVYLCASSLLGGQGYEQYFGPGTRLTVT.

J is TRBJ2-5 and V is TRBV30; 12 nucleotides match TRBD2. The V segment lost 3 bases and the J segment 5 bases; nucleotides outside the gene matches: 4. The germline gives CDR1 GTSNPN, CDR2 SVGIG (reference sequence). This CDR3 is 14 amino acids long. In nucleotides, the CDR3 is TGTGCCTGGAGCTTAGGACTAGCGGGGGAGACCCAGTACTTC. It is translated as CAWSLGLAGETQYF.

V usage is TRBV4-3 and J usage is TRBJ2-1; the D gene is possibly TRBD2 (6 bases). The CDR3 loop spans 15 amino acids. Germline assignment: CDR1 LGHNA and CDR2 YSLEER. Trimming stripped 3 bases from V and 4 bases from J, with 13 bases between. The CDR3 nucleotides are TGCGCCAGCAGCCACCGCGGGGCCGAATACAATGAGCAGTTCTTC. Protein sequence: CASSHRGAEYNEQFF.

The chain recombines TRBV5-1 with TRBJ1-2; unclear D gene. Trimming removed 6 bases from V and 2 bases from J, with 11 bases in between. CDR1 and CDR2 from the germline V gene are SGHRS and YFSETQ. There are 13 residues in the CDR3. The CDR3 sequence: CASTFTGNYGYTF. The CDR3 DNA reads TGCGCCAGCACCTTCACGGGAAACTATGGCTACACCTTC.

The J gene is TRBJ1-1, the V gene TRBV30; D is perhaps TRBD1 (6 bases). The CDR3 is 11 residues long. CDR1 and CDR2 (germline): GTSNPN, SVGIG (reference sequence). Trimming pared 4 bases from V and 3 bases from J, leaving 6 bases between. The CDR3 DNA is TGTGCCTGGAACAGGGACACTGAAGCTTTCTTT. This sequence encodes CAWNRDTEAFF.

V is TRBV28 and J is TRBJ1-1; D is ambiguous. The germline V and J ends were trimmed by 2 bases and 2 bases, with 9 bases remaining between them. CDR3 size: 14 residues. Per germline, CDR1 MDHEN and CDR2 SYDVKM. In nucleotides, the CDR3 is TGTGCCAGCAGTTTACTGGGCCATAACACTGAAGCTTTCTTT. It translates to CASSLLGHNTEAFF.